The subject of this entry is one T cell receptor (beta chain). What it binds is unknown. The entry originates in a study of cytomegalovirus exposure and HLA in healthy donors. Points from the study as a whole: The study labeled 150 to 200 TCR beta chains cytomegalovirus-associated.

Germline lookup yields CDR1 SGHVS and CDR2 FNYEAQ. The V end lost 2 bases, the J end lost 0 bases, and 11 bases lay between the germline ends. This CDR3 has 16 residues. Sequencing was performed with immunoSEQ multiplex PCR; in TCRdb, only in-frame clones are kept and a portion is missing. The sample shows approximately 70,000 clones, roughly 94% of them seen only once. J is TRBJ1-3 and V is TRBV7-6; a weak D match, TRBD1 (5 bases). This clonotype originated in a young woman in good health and CMV-seropositive. Material: PBMCs. CDR3 bases: TGTGCCAGCAGCTTAAGCGCAGGGAACTCTGGAAACACCATATATTTT. It codes for CASSLSAGNSGNTIYF.